Here is one TCR beta chain with its context. Its cognate antigen is unknown. Clones were read by immunoSEQ multiplex PCR, and TCRdb kept only the in-frame ones, dropping some. This sample yields some 33,000 clones, of which 85% to 90% are seen a single time; 6.8% belongs to the top ten. The data belong to a study of lymphopenia after photon versus proton radiotherapy. General study findings and limits: Post-nadir TCR diversity decline inversely tracked overall survival among those who died.

From germline, CDR1 is SGHTS and CDR2 YDEGEE. This CDR3 region has 11 residues. Trimming took 0 bases from V and 5 from J, leaving 1 base between them. The V call is TRBV5-8, the J call TRBJ2-3; no reliable D call. This TCR came from a woman in her forties or fifties with pancreatic cancer. The specimen was peripheral blood, collected from a patient treated with photon-based radiotherapy. Written as DNA, the CDR3 is TGTGCCAGCAGCTTGGTAGATACGCAGTATTTT. This gives the protein CASSLVDTQYF.